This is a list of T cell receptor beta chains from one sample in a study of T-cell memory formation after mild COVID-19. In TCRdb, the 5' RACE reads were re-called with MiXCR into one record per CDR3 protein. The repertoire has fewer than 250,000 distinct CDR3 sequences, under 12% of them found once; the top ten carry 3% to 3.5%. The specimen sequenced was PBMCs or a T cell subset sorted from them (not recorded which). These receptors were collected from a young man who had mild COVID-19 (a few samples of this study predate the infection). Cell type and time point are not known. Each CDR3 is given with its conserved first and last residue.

CDR3 protein: CASSRGGIGDNEQFF
J gene: TRBJ2-1
V gene: TRBV27

CDR3 protein: CSALGRAGGPAEQFF
J gene: TRBJ2-1
V gene: TRBV20-1

CDR3 protein: CASRPPGHISTQYF
J gene: TRBJ2-3
V gene: TRBV6-5

CDR3 protein: CASSSPGIEQFF
J gene: TRBJ2-1
V gene: TRBV7-9

CDR3 protein: CASSPNSGAGVTDTQYF
J gene: TRBJ2-3
V gene: TRBV18

CDR3 protein: CASRPEGGADTQYF
J gene: TRBJ2-3
V gene: TRBV7-2

CDR3 protein: CASSSRALVTEAFF
J gene: TRBJ1-1
V gene: TRBV7-2

CDR3 protein: CASSGTGQSYQPQHF
J gene: TRBJ1-5
V gene: TRBV6-2/TRBV6-3

CDR3 protein: CASTLGGGYTF
J gene: TRBJ1-2
V gene: TRBV28

CDR3 protein: CASRLDFQNEKLFF
J gene: TRBJ1-4
V gene: TRBV5-1

CDR3 protein: CASSIPSGGVLYEQFF
J gene: TRBJ2-1
V gene: TRBV6-2/TRBV6-3

CDR3 protein: CASSFQGGWGNTIYF
J gene: TRBJ1-3
V gene: TRBV12-3/TRBV12-4

CDR3 protein: CASSDGGLGDYGYTF
J gene: TRBJ1-2
V gene: TRBV25-1

CDR3 protein: CASSLEARGLRQPQHF
J gene: TRBJ1-5
V gene: TRBV7-2

CDR3 protein: CASSPWADTTYEQYF
J gene: TRBJ2-7
V gene: TRBV18

CDR3 protein: CSARSGTPEQYF
J gene: TRBJ2-7
V gene: TRBV20-1

CDR3 protein: CASSYSTGGYEQYF
J gene: TRBJ2-7
V gene: TRBV6-5

CDR3 protein: CATASETQYF
J gene: TRBJ2-5
V gene: TRBV24-1

CDR3 protein: CSASRVGEPPGSEQYF
J gene: TRBJ2-7
V gene: TRBV20-1

CDR3 protein: CASSLDGLAGDNEQFF
J gene: TRBJ2-1
V gene: TRBV6-5

CDR3 protein: CASSYSSGRTDTQYF
J gene: TRBJ2-3
V gene: TRBV7-3

CDR3 protein: CASSPRQGALGEAFF
J gene: TRBJ1-1
V gene: TRBV7-3

CDR3 protein: CASSHRLGGETQYF
J gene: TRBJ2-5
V gene: TRBV7-2

CDR3 protein: CASSLLPQETQYF
J gene: TRBJ2-5
V gene: TRBV4-1

CDR3 protein: CASGADTQYF
J gene: TRBJ2-3
V gene: TRBV6-2/TRBV6-3

CDR3 protein: CASSPPGQSYEQYF
J gene: TRBJ2-7
V gene: TRBV7-9

CDR3 protein: CASSQGQSSGNTIYF
J gene: TRBJ1-3
V gene: TRBV4-3

CDR3 protein: CASSLETRVEQYF
J gene: TRBJ2-3
V gene: TRBV7-2

CDR3 protein: CASSQDQTYTGELFF
J gene: TRBJ2-2
V gene: TRBV4-2

CDR3 protein: CASSPAAGLQDNEQFF
J gene: TRBJ2-1
V gene: TRBV3-1

CDR3 protein: CASSLRQGITDTQYF
J gene: TRBJ2-3
V gene: TRBV7-2

CDR3 protein: CASSSTGTGDTEAFF
J gene: TRBJ1-1
V gene: TRBV5-1

CDR3 protein: CATRLAGTDTQYF
J gene: TRBJ2-3
V gene: TRBV19

CDR3 protein: CASSPQGDYQPQHF
J gene: TRBJ1-5
V gene: TRBV18

CDR3 protein: CASSESPNNNHNEQFF
J gene: TRBJ2-1
V gene: TRBV10-2

CDR3 protein: CSASGGHGNEQFF
J gene: TRBJ2-1
V gene: TRBV20-1

CDR3 protein: CASSVRERQPQHF
J gene: TRBJ1-5
V gene: TRBV6-5

CDR3 protein: CASSLAALLLTDTQYF
J gene: TRBJ2-3
V gene: TRBV7-2

CDR3 protein: CAWKPGSYEQYF
J gene: TRBJ2-7
V gene: TRBV30

CDR3 protein: CASSPATSGGETQYF
J gene: TRBJ2-5
V gene: TRBV27

CDR3 protein: CASSGVGDSPLHF
J gene: TRBJ1-6
V gene: TRBV10-2

CDR3 protein: CASSESGTGTGNTIYF
J gene: TRBJ1-3
V gene: TRBV25-1

CDR3 protein: CASSVAPTSGGASTDTQYF
J gene: TRBJ2-3
V gene: TRBV9

CDR3 protein: CASSPGERRLFF
J gene: TRBJ1-4
V gene: TRBV18

CDR3 protein: CASSLGLAGGRAADTQYF
J gene: TRBJ2-3
V gene: TRBV5-5

CDR3 protein: CASTRGDTGELFF
J gene: TRBJ2-2
V gene: TRBV9

CDR3 protein: CASSLRQARAEAFF
J gene: TRBJ1-1
V gene: TRBV12-3/TRBV12-4

CDR3 protein: CASRTKRGVSYEQYF
J gene: TRBJ2-7
V gene: TRBV7-2

CDR3 protein: CASSVGRQESSGANVLTF
J gene: TRBJ2-6
V gene: TRBV2

CDR3 protein: CASSFLGGGQETQYF
J gene: TRBJ2-5
V gene: TRBV3-1